This entry lists 21 T cell receptor beta chains sequenced from one sample in a study of T cell changes during pregnancy in multiple sclerosis. The data were produced by immunoSEQ multiplex PCR, yet TCRdb's version contains in-frame clones alone and is incomplete. The top ten hold over 0.35% of the sample, which has tens of thousands of clones, roughly 90% seen once. This specimen was CD4+ T cells from peripheral blood mononuclear cells, taken in the second trimester of pregnancy. The receptors stem from a female donor in good health, enrolled as a control in a pregnancy study.

The rearrangement links TRBV18 to TRBJ1-5; D not resolved. The germline V and J ends were trimmed by 0 bases and 3 bases, with 9 bases remaining between them. CDR3 size: 15 residues. Germline CDR1 and CDR2: KGHSH and LQKENI. As DNA, the CDR3 is TGTGCCAGCTCACCACCGGGCACAATCAATCAGCCCCAGCATTTT. This gives the protein CASSPPGTINQPQHF.

The chain recombines TRBV19 with TRBJ2-7, with 8 nucleotides matching TRBD1. CDR1 LNHDA and CDR2 SQIVND come from the germline V gene (reference sequence). J lost 3 bases, V lost 2 bases, and 3 bases had no gene match. This CDR3 has 14 residues. CDR3 loop: CASSIRTGLYEQYF. DNA of the CDR3: TGTGCCAGTAGTATACGGACAGGGCTCTACGAGCAGTACTTC. Based on the CDR3 plus reference TRBV19 and TRBJ2-7, the full variable domain is DGGITQSPKYLFRKEGQNVTLSCEQNLNHDAMYWYRQDPGQGLRLIYYSQIVNDFQKGDIAEGYSVSREKKESFPLTVTSAQKNPTAFYLCASSIRTGLYEQYFGPGTRLTVT.

V gene TRBV11-3 combines with J gene TRBJ2-7; D may be TRBD1 (5 bases). V lost 0 bases to trimming and J lost 6 bases, with 9 bases between them. The V gene's germline CDR1 is SGHNT and CDR2 YENEEA. The CDR3 has 13 amino acids. CDR3 in amino acids: CASSLEFDSEQYF. The CDR3 DNA reads as TGTGCCAGCAGCTTAGAGTTTGACAGCGAGCAGTACTTC.

This clone was picked up one time. V is TRBV27 and J is TRBJ2-3, with 9 bases identical to TRBD2. The CDR3 length is 16 residues. Unmatched junction bases numbered 10, after V lost 5 bases and J lost 4 bases. Looked up from germline, CDR1 is MNHEY and CDR2 is SMNVEV (reference sequence). As DNA, the CDR3 is TGTGCCAGCAGTAGAGGGACTAGCTCTCTTCCAGATACGCAGTATTTT. Residues: CASSRGTSSLPDTQYF.

The chain links TRBV10-3 to TRBJ2-1, with 10 positions matching TRBD2. This CDR3 region has 15 residues. In germline, CDR1 is ENHRY, CDR2 SYGVKD. V lost 10 bases and J lost 8; bases outside the gene matches: 14. DNA for the CDR3: TGTGCCACCCTAGCGGGAGCCCCCGTCGGGGATGAGCAGTTCTTC. This codes for CATLAGAPVGDEQFF.

V usage is TRBV6-6 and J usage is TRBJ2-2; TRBD1 matches 7 bases. After removal of 4 bases from V and 4 bases from J, the junction contained 6 bases not matched to a gene. This CDR3 spans 15 amino acids. The germline V gene has CDR1 MNHNY and CDR2 SVGAGI (reference sequence). The CDR3 spells CASSFPTGLTGELFF. CDR3 nucleotides: TGTGCCAGCAGTTTTCCGACAGGGCTCACCGGGGAGCTGTTTTTT.

The chain links TRBV5-4 to TRBJ2-1; 8 positions agree with TRBD2. The CDR3 covers 17 residues. V lost 2 bases, J lost 3 bases, and 10 bases stayed unmatched. Per germline, CDR1 SGHNT and CDR2 YYREEE (reference sequence). The CDR3 protein is CASSFQGGGNYYNEQFF. The CDR3 DNA sequence: TGTGCCAGCAGCTTCCAAGGCGGGGGGAACTACTACAATGAGCAGTTCTTC.

In DNA, the CDR3 is TGTGCCAGCAGCTTTTACCAGGGGGCCGTATATGGCTACACCTTC. Residues: CASSFYQGAVYGYTF. The chain couples TRBV5-8 to TRBJ1-2; 8 nucleotides match TRBD1. The ends lost 2 bases at V and 5 bases at J; junction bases unmatched: 8. CDR3 length: 15 amino acids. Germline values: CDR1 SGHTS, CDR2 YDEGEE.

The chain uses TRBV5-1 and TRBJ1-1; D perhaps matches TRBD1 (6 bases). CDR3 length: 15 residues. CDR1 and CDR2 from the germline V gene are SGHRS and YFSETQ. Trimming took off 4 bases at V and 4 bases at J, with 17 bases between the two ends. DNA for the CDR3: TGCGCCAGCAGCCCCGGCGGGGGCTTGGGCACTGAAGCTTTCTTT. The encoded protein is CASSPGGGLGTEAFF.

The rearrangement uses TRBV28 and TRBJ1-2; the D gene is possibly TRBD1 (5 bases). V lost 4 bases to trimming and J lost 6 bases, with 9 bases between them. Germline V gives CDR1 MDHEN, CDR2 SYDVKM. CDR3 length: 12 residues. CDR3 region: CASSSQAHGYTF. Here the CDR3 DNA reads TGTGCCAGCAGTTCACAGGCGCATGGCTACACCTTC.

The J gene is TRBJ2-7, the V gene TRBV10-3; D uncertain. The CDR3 is made up of 12 amino acids. Germline assignment: CDR1 ENHRY and CDR2 SYGVKD. Trimming pared 8 bases from V and 0 bases from J, leaving 8 bases between. In DNA form, the CDR3 reads TGTGCCATCTCGGCGGACTCCTACGAGCAGTACTTC. Translation gives CAISADSYEQYF.

The chain employs TRBV19 and TRBJ2-7, with TRBD1 as a possible D gene (7 bases). Trimming pared 4 bases from V and 7 bases from J, leaving 11 bases between. Germline CDR1 is LNHDA and CDR2 is SQIVND (reference sequence). There are 12 residues in the CDR3. CDR3 region: CASSTRGAEQYF. In DNA form, the CDR3 reads TGTGCCAGTAGTACCAGGGGGGCGGAGCAGTACTTC.

The chain couples TRBV19 to TRBJ2-3; 11 positions agree with TRBD2. This CDR3 is 18 amino acids long. V lost 1 base and J lost 1; bases outside the gene matches: 7. CDR1 and CDR2 (germline): LNHDA, SQIVND (reference sequence). This CDR3 reads CASSIVGSGGAGTDTQYF. DNA for the CDR3: TGTGCCAGTAGTATAGTAGGTAGCGGGGGGGCCGGCACAGATACGCAGTATTTT.

The chain recombines TRBV5-6 with TRBJ1-2; TRBD1 matches 10 bases. V lost 2 bases to trimming and J lost 4 bases; unmatched junction nucleotides: 14. This CDR3 comprises 18 residues. Germline assignment: CDR1 SGHDT and CDR2 YYEEEE. This CDR3 is CASSFGGTGVGLLYGYTF. CDR3 bases: TGTGCCAGCAGCTTCGGAGGGACAGGGGTAGGTCTCCTCTATGGCTACACCTTC.

J is TRBJ1-2 and V is TRBV7-2; TRBD1 matches 8 bases. The CDR3 runs 16 residues. V lost 5 bases to trimming and J lost 5 bases; unmatched junction nucleotides: 13. CDR1 is SGHTA and CDR2 is FQGNSA in the germline V gene. The CDR3 here is CASSPGEQGARYGYTF. The CDR3 nucleotides are TGTGCCAGCAGCCCGGGCGAGCAGGGGGCTAGGTATGGCTACACCTTC.

The chain joins TRBV2 to TRBJ1-2, with D perhaps matching TRBD1 (5 bases). This CDR3 is 16 amino acids long. Germline V CDR1 and CDR2: SNHLY, FYNNEI. The V end lost 4 bases, the J end lost 4 bases, and 19 bases lay between the germline ends. CDR3 residues: CASSADSRATSYGYTF. CDR3 in DNA: TGTGCCAGCAGTGCTGACAGTCGGGCGACCTCCTATGGCTACACCTTC.

In its sample, this clone was seen a few times. The V and J genes are TRBV30 and TRBJ1-1; D gene uncertain. From germline, CDR1 is GTSNPN and CDR2 SVGIG (reference sequence). The CDR3 is made up of 13 amino acids. V lost 4 bases and J lost 1, with 10 bases in between. In DNA form, the CDR3 reads TGTGCCTGGAATGGTCGAGGGAACACTGAAGCTTTCTTT. Amino acid sequence: CAWNGRGNTEAFF.

The chain is built from TRBV6-1 and TRBJ2-7; a weak D match, TRBD2 (5 bases). The V gene lost 7 bases and the J gene lost 4 bases, with 11 bases spanning the gap. Germline V gene lookup returns CDR1 MNHNS and CDR2 SASEGT. CDR3 length: 12 residues. The CDR3, as DNA: TGTGCCAGCACCCCGGGATTATACGAGCAGTACTTC. It specifies CASTPGLYEQYF.

V and J are TRBV7-9 and TRBJ1-4; TRBD1 agrees at 9 bases. The CDR3 extends over 18 amino acids. With V trimmed by 1 base and J by 0 bases, 6 bases remained unmatched. Germline V lookup: CDR1 SEHNR, CDR2 FQNEAQ (reference sequence). The CDR3 loop is CASSLGDRASATNEKLFF. CDR3 nucleotide sequence: TGTGCCAGCAGCTTAGGGGACAGGGCTTCTGCAACTAATGAAAAACTGTTTTTT.

The chain recombines TRBV6-1 with TRBJ1-3; TRBD1 might be the D (5 bases). The germline V and J ends were trimmed by 3 bases and 0 bases, with 12 bases remaining between them. From germline, CDR1 is MNHNS and CDR2 SASEGT. This CDR3 comprises 16 residues. CDR3 DNA sequence: TGTGCCAGCAGTGATTACCAGGGCGGCTCTGGAAACACCATATATTTT. Amino acid sequence: CASSDYQGGSGNTIYF.

V and J are TRBV4-1 and TRBJ2-4; 7 bases are a match to TRBD1. The J segment lost 0 bases and the V segment lost 6 bases, leaving 11 bases of the junction unmatched. CDR3 length equals 17 residues. Germline lookup yields CDR1 MGHRA and CDR2 YSYEKL. CDR3 sequence reads: CASSHTSGQLAKNIQYF. CDR3 nucleotides: TGCGCCAGCAGTCACACCTCGGGACAGTTAGCCAAAAACATTCAGTACTTC.